This T cell receptor (beta chain) appears in the sequencing data of a study of blood T cell repertoires in COVID-19. Across the whole study: Material from acute and convalescent COVID-19 was sourced from the United States, Italy and Spain.

Cohort allocation depended upon clinical history that participants reported. Method: immunoSEQ multiplex PCR; TCRdb's copy keeps in-frame clones and lacks some. The top ten clones hold about 9.4% of a sample with about 310,000 clones, over 85% of them seen once. The receptor was isolated from a woman younger than 45 who had recovered from COVID-19. Material for sequencing was PBMCs or T cells enriched from blood (not recorded which).

CDR3 sequence (DNA): TGTGCCAGCAGTTACGGATGGACAGGCATAAACACTGAAGCTTTCTTT. This translates into CASSYGWTGINTEAFF. The V and J genes are TRBV6-5 and TRBJ1-1; 7 bases are shared with TRBD1. Germline CDR1 MNHEY, CDR2 SVGAGI. With V trimmed by 2 bases and J by 2 bases, 8 bases remained unmatched. The CDR3 has 16 residues.